This TCR beta chain came from a study of shared clonotypes between healthy human individuals. Study information: Sampling drew on donors who were a couple of women and a few men aged 18 to 49.

Here immunoSEQ multiplex PCR was the method, and the copy in TCRdb shows in-frame clones only, minus some. The sample lists about 470,000 clones; 75% to 85% were seen once. The CDR3 length is 14 residues. Germline V gene data show CDR1 as LNHNV and CDR2 as YYDKDF (reference sequence). Trimming removed 5 bases from V and 9 bases from J, with 17 bases in between. Only Caucasian adults living in Nashville, Tennessee served as donors. Sequencing was done on a sample of PBMCs. This TCR derives from a woman aged 40 to 50 in good health. Some clones in this sample may be carry-over from other donors' samples. This sequence joins TRBV15 and TRBJ1-5; D gene uncertain. The CDR3 reads CATSVFQSVRPQHF. In DNA, the CDR3 is TGTGCCACCAGCGTTTTTCAGTCTGTACGGCCCCAGCATTTT.